This TCR beta chain was identified during a study of blood T cell repertoires in COVID-19 (TCRdb year 2020). Regarding the complete study: The collaborator samples originated in the United States, Italy and Spain and spanned the acute and convalescent phases of COVID-19. The sample metadata nearly always contained a de-identified subject ID, COVID-19 status, age in years and sex. The samples were drawn from the first 160 participants of the ongoing ImmuneRACE study and from about 1,200 subjects provided by 6 global collaborators. A freely available public database, intended as a resource for researchers studying the immune response to SARS-CoV-2, is where the repertoires were released. HLA class I and class II types, where available, came from metadata supplied by the sample provider rather than from assay-based typing. The material from the prospective study consisted of cDNA or gDNA derived from T cells, B-cell-depleted T cells, or PBMCs. The dataset comprised deeply sampled blood TCRbeta repertoires from subjects exposed to, actively infected with, or recovered from COVID-19. General conclusions and limits of the study: The quantity of clinical and demographic metadata differed by source and by participant and was supplied without curation.

In the case of this clone: Its antigen is unknown. No qualities accompany the bases; no much larger clone lies one base away.

The collaborating institutions used their own protocols to collect whole blood in K2EDTA tubes. Collaborator samples were shipped for TCRbeta analysis as frozen whole blood, isolated PBMCs, or DNA extracted from either sample type. V lost 4 bases and J lost 0 bases, and the count of bases not matched to a germline gene is 6. From the cysteine through the phenylalanine, the CDR3 covers 16 amino acids. CDR3 DNA is the only sequence kept; it has 48 bases, read in frame from the first base. CDR1 and CDR2 (LGHNA, YNFKEQ) derive from the germline V gene. TCRbeta CDR3 regions were amplified from genomic DNA using the immunoSEQ Assay, a bias-controlled multiplex PCR. On the authors' methods: The number of nucleated cells in each sample was estimated by amplification of reference gene primers within the assay. To quantify the absolute abundance of each unique TCRbeta CDR3 rearrangement, sequence reads were collapsed and filtered. Productive Simpson clonality was computed per sample as the square root of Simpson's diversity index over productive rearrangements. The table comes from immuneACCESS by way of TCRdb, which keeps in-frame sequences with V and J called. Part of the clones is missing from these tables; in studies checked, under half for an unresolved V gene and the rest for unknown reasons. V, J and clone size are taken as reported in that table, and D and trimming were inferred from the DNA itself. The sample contains about 60,000 clones, roughly 84% of them found a single time. About 5.5% of the sample lies in the top ten.

This TCR was sampled from a woman in her 70s with acute or convalescent COVID-19. This sequence uses TRBV4-2 and TRBJ1-3, and TRBD1 matches 7 of the central bases. The sample comprised peripheral blood. The DNA reads TGTGCCAGCAGCCTGGGACAGCTGATCTCTGGAAACACCATATATTTT. This translates into CASSLGQLISGNTIYF.